Each of the 26 T cell receptor beta chains below was sequenced from the same sample in a study of blood T cell repertoires in COVID-19. Libraries were prepared by immunoSEQ multiplex PCR; TCRdb keeps only in-frame clonotypes and omits some of them. The sample lists some 170,000 clones; roughly 90% were seen once. What was sequenced was peripheral blood. The origin of the receptors is an older woman who had recovered from COVID-19.

The chain recombines TRBV29-1 with TRBJ1-1; tentative D call: TRBD1 (5 bases). The CDR3 has 12 amino acids. Germline V gives CDR1 SQVTM, CDR2 ANQGSEA. Trimming left V 7 bases short and J 5 bases short, with 14 bases between. The CDR3 reads CSAQGVRTEAFF. For the CDR3, the DNA is TGCAGCGCCCAGGGTGTTAGGACTGAAGCTTTCTTT.

CDR3 sequence reads: CASSLAQNEQYF. In nucleotides, the CDR3 is TGTGCCAGCAGCTTGGCCCAAAACGAGCAGTACTTC. The chain is built from TRBV7-9 and TRBJ2-7; D gene unclear. Trimming stripped 3 bases from V and 5 bases from J, with 8 bases between. CDR1 SEHNR and CDR2 FQNEAQ come from the germline V gene (reference sequence). This CDR3 has 12 residues.

This chain connects TRBV29-1 to TRBJ2-5, with 9 bases identical to TRBD2. CDR1 is SQVTM and CDR2 is ANQGSEA in the germline V gene. V lost 5 bases and J lost 4; bases outside the gene matches: 2. The CDR3 consists of 12 residues. As DNA, the CDR3 is TGCAGCGTTACGCGGGGGGGAGAGACCCAGTACTTC. Translating gives CSVTRGGETQYF.

This clone occurred a few times. The chain couples TRBV6-5 to TRBJ2-2; TRBD2 might be the D (5 bases). Trimming took 6 bases from V and 3 from J, leaving 14 bases between them. Germline V gene lookup returns CDR1 MNHEY and CDR2 SVGAGI. The CDR3 sequence is 15 residues long. CDR3 nucleotide sequence: TGTGCCAGCAGAGGACTGTCGCGGGACACCGGGGAGCTGTTTTTT. Translation gives CASRGLSRDTGELFF.

In its sample, this clone was seen once. This chain connects TRBV4-1 to TRBJ2-3; D is undetermined. This CDR3 is 13 amino acids long. Trimming cost V 0 bases and J 6 bases, with 7 bases left between them. Germline CDR1 is MGHRA and CDR2 is YSYEKL. CDR3 region: CASSQEDGDTQYF. CDR3 nucleotides: TGCGCCAGCAGCCAAGAAGACGGGGATACGCAGTATTTT.

The chain employs TRBV5-1 and TRBJ1-1; the D gene is possibly TRBD1 (5 bases). The CDR3 loop spans 13 amino acids. Deletions cut 4 bases from V and 5 bases from J, with 12 bases between. Per the germline V gene, CDR1 is SGHRS and CDR2 is YFSETQ. CDR3: CASSPQVGTEAFF. Written as DNA, the CDR3 is TGCGCCAGCAGCCCACAGGTAGGGACTGAAGCTTTCTTT. The full variable domain, completed using reference TRBV5-1 and TRBJ1-1, is KAGVTQTPRYLIKTRGQQVTLSCSPISGHRSVSWYQQTPGQGLQFLFEYFSETQRNKGNFPGRFSGRQFSNSRSEMNVSTLELGDSALYLCASSPQVGTEAFFGQGTRLTVV.

The rearrangement joins TRBV19 to TRBJ1-1; possibly TRBD1 for D (5 bases). In germline, CDR1 is LNHDA, CDR2 SQIVND (reference sequence). This CDR3 contains 16 residues. The V end lost 11 bases, the J end lost 7 bases, and 29 bases lay between the germline ends. CDR3 sequence reads: CASNSGGAVITNEAFF. DNA for the CDR3: TGTGCCTCCAATTCGGGTGGGGCAGTAATTACGAATGAAGCTTTCTTT.

The CDR3 nucleotides are TGTGCCATCAGTGAGTGGGCTATTGGTAGCACAGATACGCAGTATTTT. Protein: CAISEWAIGSTDTQYF. The chain is built from TRBV10-3 and TRBJ2-3; D is uncertain. Per germline, CDR1 ENHRY and CDR2 SYGVKD. CDR3 length equals 16 residues. Trimming removed 1 base at V and 0 bases at J, with 11 bases between.

The count of this clone is one. This rearrangement joins TRBV5-1 to TRBJ2-2; maybe TRBD1 (6 bases). Germline loops: CDR1 SGHRS, CDR2 YFSETQ. The CDR3 contains 17 residues. V was clipped by 3 bases and J by 4 bases, with 19 bases between them. CDR3 sequence: CASSSLGMDSLTGELFF. In DNA, the CDR3 is TGCGCCAGCAGCTCCCTTGGAATGGACAGCCTCACCGGGGAGCTGTTTTTT.

The chain carries TRBV5-1 and TRBJ2-2; no definite D call. Trimming removed 0 bases from V and 0 bases from J, with 6 bases in between. Per germline, CDR1 SGHRS and CDR2 YFSETQ. This CDR3 spans 15 amino acids. The chain's CDR3 is CASSLGGANTGELFF. The CDR3 region has the DNA TGCGCCAGCAGCTTGGGCGGCGCGAACACCGGGGAGCTGTTTTTT.

The CDR3, as DNA: TGTGCCTGGAACGGTCAGGGGCCGATTATGAACACTGAAGCTTTCTTT. This translates into CAWNGQGPIMNTEAFF. The chain recombines TRBV30 with TRBJ1-1, with D perhaps matching TRBD1 (6 bases). The V end was cut by 4 bases, the J end by 0 bases, with 18 bases between. The CDR3 is 16 residues long. The V gene's germline CDR1 is GTSNPN and CDR2 SVGIG (reference sequence).

This clone was detected once. V gene TRBV2 combines with J gene TRBJ2-5; a possible D gene is TRBD2 (6 bases). CDR3 size: 13 residues. V was cut by 8 bases and J by 7 bases, with 17 bases left in between. Germline V CDR1 and CDR2: SNHLY, FYNNEI. Here the CDR3 DNA reads TGTGCCAGCGGGACGGGGGTCTCGGGGACCCAGTACTTC. It is translated as CASGTGVSGTQYF.

This sequence joins TRBV3-1 (or the pseudogene TRBV3-2) and TRBJ2-7; the match to TRBD2 covers 9 bases. V dropped 4 bases and J dropped 2; count of bases not matched to a gene: 3. The CDR3 length is 14 residues. The V gene's germline CDR1 is LGHDT and CDR2 YNNKEL (reference sequence). CDR3 region: CASSPSGATYEQYF. CDR3 coding DNA: TGTGCCAGCAGCCCTAGCGGGGCCACCTACGAGCAGTACTTC.

CDR3 sequence reads: CASRPSGTDTQYF. CDR3 in DNA: TGTGCCAGCAGGCCTAGCGGCACAGATACGCAGTATTTT. J is TRBJ2-3 and V is TRBV6-2 or TRBV6-3; maybe TRBD2 (6 bases). The V gene's germline CDR1 is MNHEY and CDR2 SVGEGT. The CDR3 is 13 amino acids. The V gene lost 6 bases and the J gene lost 1 base, with 8 bases spanning the gap.

The chain joins TRBV28 to TRBJ1-2; 10 positions agree with TRBD1. The CDR3 has 13 amino acids. V lost 6 bases and J lost 7; bases outside the gene matches: 5. Per the germline V gene, CDR1 is MDHEN and CDR2 is SYDVKM. The CDR3 is CASSRDRGPGYTF. CDR3 nucleotides: TGTGCCAGCAGCCGCGACAGGGGGCCTGGCTACACCTTC.

This chain uses TRBV11-2 with TRBJ2-7, with TRBD1 matching 8 bases. The V gene end was trimmed by 5 bases and the J gene end by 6 bases; junction bases not matched to a gene: 9. From germline, CDR1 is SGHAT and CDR2 FQNNGV. The CDR3 runs 14 residues. The CDR3 DNA sequence: TGTGCCAGCAGCCCCGTGACAGGGGTCGGCGAGCAGTACTTC. This translates into CASSPVTGVGEQYF.

The rearrangement joins TRBV29-1 to TRBJ2-3; D remains ambiguous. The V end was cut by 3 bases, the J end by 4 bases, with 11 bases between. The CDR3 totals 13 residues. Germline loops: CDR1 SQVTM, CDR2 ANQGSEA. The CDR3 here is CSVERRGADTQYF. The CDR3 nucleotides read TGCAGCGTTGAGCGCCGAGGCGCAGATACGCAGTATTTT.

This clone has just one count. V and J are TRBV4-1 and TRBJ1-1, with D unclear. This CDR3 contains 16 residues. Deletions cut 0 bases from V and 2 bases from J, with 13 bases between. Germline assignment: CDR1 MGHRA and CDR2 YSYEKL. The CDR3 reads CASSQDRIRGNTEAFF. CDR3 nucleotide sequence: TGCGCCAGCAGCCAAGATCGGATACGGGGAAACACTGAAGCTTTCTTT.

This chain connects TRBV4-2 to TRBJ2-1; 10 positions match TRBD2. The germline CDR1 and CDR2 sequences are LGHNA and YNFKEQ. The CDR3 is 17 residues long. V dropped 4 bases and J dropped 5; count of bases not matched to a gene: 11. CDR3 DNA: TGTGCCAGCAGCCTGGACTGGTTAGCGGGGGGTAACAATGAGCAGTTCTTC. Protein product: CASSLDWLAGGNNEQFF.

The chain couples TRBV5-1 to TRBJ2-7, with 8 bases aligning to TRBD1. With V trimmed by 3 bases and J by 0 bases, 11 bases remained unmatched. In germline, CDR1 is SGHRS, CDR2 YFSETQ. The CDR3 length is 17 residues. As DNA, the CDR3 is TGCGCCAGCAGCTCGCTCCGTCCTGGACAGGGCTCCTACGAGCAGTACTTC. This sequence encodes CASSSLRPGQGSYEQYF.

The V call is TRBV7-9, the J call TRBJ1-6; maybe TRBD1 (6 bases). Looked up from germline, CDR1 is SEHNR and CDR2 is FQNEAQ (reference sequence). The CDR3 covers 13 residues. The ends were cut back, 5 bases at V and 7 bases at J, with 9 bases in the middle. The DNA of the CDR3 is TGTGCCAGCAGCCTTCAGGGGAATTCACCCCTCCACTTT. Residues: CASSLQGNSPLHF.

This chain uses TRBV2 with TRBJ1-5; D is unresolved. Per germline, CDR1 SNHLY and CDR2 FYNNEI. V gave up 5 bases and J gave up 3 bases, with 8 bases separating them. This CDR3 is 13 amino acids long. CDR3 sequence: CASSSEVNQPQHF. The CDR3, as DNA: TGTGCCAGCAGTTCGGAGGTCAATCAGCCCCAGCATTTT.

The sample holds one count of this clone. This chain joins TRBV18 and TRBJ1-1; D perhaps matches TRBD1 (6 bases). The CDR3 runs 16 residues. Per the germline V gene, CDR1 is KGHSH and CDR2 is LQKENI. V dropped 3 bases and J dropped 4 bases, with 18 bases sitting between them. The CDR3 is CASSPISQGKSTEAFF. In DNA, the CDR3 is TGTGCCAGCTCACCTATATCACAGGGAAAAAGCACTGAAGCTTTCTTT.

The chain is built from TRBV2 and TRBJ2-5; 14 bases align to TRBD2. The CDR3 has 16 residues. The V and J ends lost 6 bases and 5 bases, in that order; junction bases with no gene match: 8. Germline V gene sequence: CDR1 SNHLY, CDR2 FYNNEI. CDR3 nucleotide sequence: TGTGCCAGCAGGACTAGCGGGGGGGGATCCGGTGAGACCCAGTACTTC. It codes for CASRTSGGGSGETQYF.

V and J are TRBV10-3 and TRBJ1-2; 7 bases agree with TRBD1. Germline-derived CDR1 and CDR2 are ENHRY and SYGVKD. V trimming: 6 bases; J trimming: 8 bases; junction bases outside the gene matches: 6. This CDR3 is 12 amino acids long. CDR3 sequence: CAISPGQLGYTF. In DNA form, the CDR3 reads TGTGCCATCAGCCCGGGACAGCTCGGCTACACCTTC.

This sequence joins TRBV28 and TRBJ1-2; the match to TRBD1 covers 11 bases. The germline V gene encodes CDR1 MDHEN and CDR2 SYDVKM. V dropped 8 bases and J dropped 5; count of bases not matched to a gene: 19. The CDR3 runs to 18 residues. The CDR3 sequence: CASREPQVGTGGRYGYTF. The CDR3 DNA reads as TGTGCCAGCCGGGAGCCCCAGGTTGGGACAGGGGGAAGGTATGGCTACACCTTC.